These T cell receptor beta chains were read from a single sample in a study of T cell responses to AZD1222 COVID-19 vaccine. The data were produced by immunoSEQ multiplex PCR, yet TCRdb's version contains in-frame clones alone and is incomplete. The sample carries 75,000 to 100,000 clones, roughly nine tenths recorded once. Specimen: peripheral blood, collected on day 0 of AZD1222 vaccination. These receptors were taken from an adult in good health. Each CDR3 is given with its conserved first and last residue. D genes are given only for firm matches.

>-|TRBV5-4|TRBJ2-7
CASSPDATLAYEQYF
TGTGCCAGCAGCCCCGATGCGACGCTAGCCTACGAGCAGTACTTC
>TRBD1|TRBV5-1|TRBJ2-1
CASSRGQEYNEQFF
TGCGCCAGCAGCCGTGGACAGGAATACAATGAGCAGTTCTTC
>-|TRBV2|TRBJ2-2
CASSTLGELFF
TGTGCCAGCAGTACGCTCGGGGAGCTGTTTTTT
>TRBD1|TRBV5-1|TRBJ1-2
CASSLQGQTDYGYTF
TGCGCCAGCAGCTTGCAGGGACAGACGGACTATGGCTACACCTTC
>-|TRBV7-9|TRBJ2-1
CASRRQFTGAGGDEQFF
TGTGCCAGCAGGCGCCAGTTCACGGGGGCTGGGGGTGATGAGCAGTTCTTC
>TRBD2|TRBV2|TRBJ2-3
CASSFRGVRQYF
TGTGCCAGCAGCTTCCGGGGGGTGAGGCAGTATTTT
>-|TRBV18|TRBJ1-1
CASSPTGGKDTEAFF
TGTGCCAGCTCACCTACCGGGGGGAAGGACACTGAAGCTTTCTTT
>-|TRBV28|TRBJ2-7
CASSVPGGQSYEQYF
TGTGCCAGCAGTGTGCCTGGGGGGCAAAGCTACGAGCAGTACTTC
>-|TRBV4-2|TRBJ2-7
CASSQADAGANEQYF
TGTGCCAGCAGCCAAGCGGACGCGGGGGCAAACGAGCAGTACTTC
>-|TRBV5-6|TRBJ2-7
CASSFLSQAVEHEQYF
TGTGCCAGCAGCTTTTTATCTCAGGCAGTGGAGCACGAGCAGTACTTC
>-|TRBV6-5|TRBJ2-6
CASSTDPGRANVLTF
TGTGCCAGCAGCACCGACCCTGGGAGGGCCAACGTCCTGACTTTC
>TRBD1|TRBV3-1/TRBV3-2|TRBJ1-1
CASINRGGNTEAFF
TGTGCCAGCATCAACAGGGGTGGGAACACTGAAGCTTTCTTT
>-|TRBV7-9|TRBJ1-5
CASSPIDGVNQPQHF
TGTGCCAGCAGCCCCATCGACGGCGTCAATCAGCCCCAGCATTTT
>-|TRBV7-2|TRBJ1-2
CASSRDQSGLHYGYTF
TGTGCCAGCAGCAGGGACCAGAGTGGTCTTCACTATGGCTACACCTTC
>TRBD1|TRBV2|TRBJ1-3
CASSFDRDGGNTIYF
TGTGCCAGCAGCTTCGACAGGGACGGTGGAAACACCATATATTTT
>-|TRBV19|TRBJ2-2
CASSGGGGTGELFF
TGTGCCAGTAGTGGGGGAGGGGGCACCGGGGAGCTGTTTTTT
>-|TRBV2|TRBJ1-2
CASSERQIASYGYTF
TGTGCCAGCAGTGAAAGGCAAATAGCCTCCTATGGCTACACCTTC
>TRBD1|TRBV10-1|TRBJ1-2
CASSGDRGPYGYTF
TGCGCCAGCAGTGGAGACAGGGGTCCCTATGGCTACACCTTC
>-|TRBV5-1|TRBJ2-6
CASSLEGSVGGANVLTF
TGCGCCAGCAGCTTGGAAGGGAGTGTAGGTGGGGCCAACGTCCTGACTTTC
>-|TRBV3-1/TRBV3-2|TRBJ2-3
CASSQVQGTDTQYF
TGTGCCAGCAGCCAAGTGCAGGGCACAGATACGCAGTATTTT
>-|TRBV4-1|TRBJ1-2
CASSRSKGYGYTF
TGCGCCAGCAGCCGCTCCAAAGGCTATGGCTACACCTTC